This T cell receptor beta chain derives from a study of graft-versus-host responses after intestinal transplantation. Study-level background: Transplant types were multivisceral, liver-intestinal, or isolated intestinal. Each recipient received anti-thymocyte globulin induction, then tacrolimus and steroids for 3 to 4 years.

From germline, CDR1 is LNHDA and CDR2 SQIVND (reference sequence). The V end lost 5 bases, the J end lost 8 bases, and 15 bases lay between the germline ends. CDR3 size: 14 residues. A note on this clone: No antigen is known for it.

Assay: immunoSEQ multiplex PCR; the TCRdb copy retains only in-frame clones and omits some. This sample has roughly 100,000 clones; under 95% occur once, and the top ten carry over 0.06%. Study-wide results and limits: Declines in HvG clones occurring early post-transplant were associated with peak circulating GvH clone levels. Investigators detected GvH clones in recipient marrow, with some emerging earlier in ileum or blood.

This chain connects TRBV19 to TRBJ1-4; D is unclear. The clonotype comes from a human donor who was the organ donor for an intestinal transplant. This material consisted of unstimulated CD8+ T cells sorted from spleen or lymph node cells, taken before transplant. CDR3 sequence: CASSVAGFVEKLFF. The CDR3 DNA sequence: TGTGCCAGTAGTGTGGCAGGTTTTGTGGAAAAACTGTTTTTT.